The 19 T cell receptor beta chains below were found in one sample sequenced in a study of cytomegalovirus exposure and HLA in healthy donors. PCR was performed using 60 Vbeta and 13 Jbeta primers. Sequenced by immunoSEQ multiplex PCR; TCRdb stores in-frame clones only, minus some. The sample yields around 230,000 clones, approximately 79% seen once. Sequencing input: PBMCs. These receptors were obtained from a male donor in good health and CMV-seronegative.

The chain employs TRBV28 and TRBJ2-2; TRBD1 agrees at 9 bases. After removal of 4 bases from V and 0 bases from J, the junction contained 3 bases not matched to a gene. The CDR3 length is 16 residues. Germline V CDR1 and CDR2: MDHEN, SYDVKM. The CDR3 is CASSSRDRANTGELFF. The CDR3, as DNA: TGTGCCAGCAGTTCGAGGGACAGGGCGAACACCGGGGAGCTGTTTTTT.

The table lists this clone with a few counts. The chain employs TRBV4-3 and TRBJ2-3; unclear D gene. Germline CDR1 and CDR2: LGHNA and YSLEER. Trimming shortened V by 3 bases and J by 4 bases, and 5 bases separated the two germline ends. The CDR3 runs 12 residues. CDR3: CASSHGPDTQYF. CDR3 sequence (DNA): TGCGCCAGCAGCCATGGCCCAGATACGCAGTATTTT.

This chain uses TRBV5-8 with TRBJ2-7; D possibly corresponds to TRBD2 (6 bases). The V end was cut by 3 bases, the J end by 6 bases, with 10 bases between. The CDR3 runs 12 residues. The V gene's germline CDR1 is SGHTS and CDR2 YDEGEE. The chain's CDR3 is CASSWRRGEQYF. In nucleotides, the CDR3 is TGTGCCAGCAGCTGGCGGAGGGGCGAGCAGTACTTC.

This CDR3 is CASSLFSLAGGPLRNEQFF. The CDR3, as DNA: TGTGCCAGCAGTTTATTTTCCCTTGCGGGGGGGCCTTTACGAAATGAGCAGTTCTTC. This chain joins TRBV27 and TRBJ2-1; TRBD2 matches 9 bases. The CDR3 contains 19 residues. From germline, CDR1 is MNHEY and CDR2 SMNVEV (reference sequence). Trimming cost V 1 base and J 7 bases; bases outside gene matches: 17.

CDR3 coding DNA: TGTGCCAGCAGCTTCTCCTCGCGTTACAATGAGCAGTTCTTC. Translation: CASSFSSRYNEQFF. V and J are TRBV13 and TRBJ2-1; D is uncertain. Germline V gene data show CDR1 as PRHDT and CDR2 as FYEKMQ (reference sequence). V was shortened by 3 bases and J by 4 bases, with 10 bases between the two germline ends. The CDR3 totals 14 residues.

This clone came up many times. The chain links TRBV10-3 to TRBJ1-5, with D uncertain. Per the germline V gene, CDR1 is ENHRY and CDR2 is SYGVKD. The CDR3 sequence is 14 residues long. Trimming took 0 bases from V and 4 from J, leaving 7 bases between them. CDR3 nucleotide sequence: TGTGCCATCAGTGAGTCGGCAGATAATCAGCCCCAGCATTTT. It is translated as CAISESADNQPQHF.

This clone occurred a few times. J is TRBJ1-6 and V is TRBV4-1; 7 nucleotides match TRBD1. Germline V gene sequence: CDR1 MGHRA, CDR2 YSYEKL. This CDR3 has 17 amino acids. Trimming at V came to 3 bases and at J to 0 bases, leaving 5 bases not matched to a gene. The CDR3: CASSHLDRASYNSPLHF. For the CDR3, the DNA is TGCGCCAGCAGCCATCTCGACAGGGCCTCCTATAATTCACCCCTCCACTTT.

The J gene is TRBJ2-1, the V gene TRBV29-1, with 7 bases matching TRBD1. Germline CDR1 SQVTM, CDR2 ANQGSEA. Losses at the gene ends were 6 bases for V and 8 bases for J; bases not matched to a gene: 16. CDR3 length: 15 residues. CDR3 region: CSVPKDRDLTDEQFF. CDR3 DNA: TGCAGCGTGCCCAAAGACAGGGATCTTACCGATGAGCAGTTCTTC.

This chain connects TRBV11-2 to TRBJ2-2; tentative D call: TRBD2 (7 bases). The germline V and J ends were trimmed by 6 bases and 5 bases, with 16 bases remaining between them. CDR3 length: 15 amino acids. Germline-derived CDR1 and CDR2 are SGHAT and FQNNGV. The CDR3 region has the DNA TGTGCCAGCAGGCAAGGGGGGGGGCGAACCGGGGAGCTGTTTTTT. Its protein product is CASRQGGGRTGELFF. Based on the CDR3 plus reference TRBV11-2 and TRBJ2-2, the full variable domain is EAGVAQSPRYKIIEKRQSVAFWCNPISGHATLYWYQQILGQGPKLLIQFQNNGVVDDSQLPKDRFSAERLKGVDSTLKIQPAKLEDSAVYLCASRQGGGRTGELFFGEGSRLTVL.

For the CDR3, the DNA is TGTGCCAGCAGGACGGACAGGGGAACGAATGGCTACACCTTC. It specifies CASRTDRGTNGYTF. The V gene is TRBV6-1, the J gene TRBJ1-2; 9 bases map to TRBD1. This CDR3 has 14 residues. Trimming removed 6 bases from V and 6 bases from J; junction bases left unmatched: 8. Germline lookup yields CDR1 MNHNS and CDR2 SASEGT.

This chain connects TRBV28 to TRBJ2-7; D possibly corresponds to TRBD2 (6 bases). The germline CDR1 and CDR2 sequences are MDHEN and SYDVKM. This CDR3 has 11 residues. With 5 bases removed from V and 5 bases from J, the gap between germline ends came to 7 bases. This chain's CDR3 is CASSGEDEQYF. The CDR3, as DNA: TGTGCCAGCAGTGGGGAGGACGAGCAGTACTTC.

This chain links TRBV5-1 with TRBJ2-5; no reliable D call. This CDR3 contains 13 residues. V lost 0 bases and J 5 bases, leaving 8 bases between the germline ends. CDR1 is SGHRS, CDR2 YFSETQ, per germline. The CDR3: CASSLGSGETQYF. In DNA, the CDR3 is TGCGCCAGCAGCTTGGGGTCCGGGGAGACCCAGTACTTC.

This clone has just one count. This rearrangement joins TRBV19 to TRBJ1-4; 7 bases align to TRBD1. The trim removed 5 bases at V and 7 bases at J, leaving 4 bases unmatched. Germline-derived CDR1 and CDR2 are LNHDA and SQIVND (reference sequence). This CDR3 comprises 13 residues. CDR3 residues: CASSPGTVEKLFF. The CDR3 nucleotides read TGTGCCAGTAGTCCCGGGACAGTTGAAAAACTGTTTTTT.

The chain recombines TRBV30 with TRBJ1-6, with 10 bases lining up with TRBD1. From germline, CDR1 is GTSNPN and CDR2 SVGIG (reference sequence). Unmatched junction bases numbered 6, after V lost 3 bases and J lost 7 bases. The CDR3 is made up of 15 amino acids. CDR3 bases: TGTGCCTGGAGATTCAAGGGACAGGGGAATTCACCCCTCCACTTT. Translating gives CAWRFKGQGNSPLHF.

The chain employs TRBV28 and TRBJ1-2; a weak D match, TRBD1 (6 bases). Trimming removed 8 bases from V and 0 bases from J, with 22 bases in between. Per the germline V gene, CDR1 is MDHEN and CDR2 is SYDVKM. CDR3 length equals 17 residues. The CDR3 spells CASGRGGPPLANYGYTF. CDR3 nucleotide sequence: TGTGCCAGCGGGCGGGGGGGCCCCCCGTTAGCTAACTATGGCTACACCTTC.

This clone has only a few counts. The V call is TRBV5-4, the J call TRBJ1-2; D may be TRBD1 (5 bases). Germline CDR1 SGHNT, CDR2 YYREEE (reference sequence). The CDR3 runs 12 residues. The germline V and J ends were trimmed by 4 bases and 8 bases, with 12 bases remaining between them. For the CDR3, the DNA is TGTGCCAGCAGCGGGGGGGAGTCAGGCTACACCTTC. Its translation is CASSGGESGYTF.

The genes are TRBV5-1 and TRBJ2-1; tentatively, D is TRBD1 (5 bases). The CDR3 is 15 residues long. V shed 0 bases and J shed 2 bases, with 9 bases lying between them. CDR1 is SGHRS, CDR2 YFSETQ, per germline. The CDR3 DNA is TGCGCCAGCAGCTTGGAGGGGATACCCTACAATGAGCAGTTCTTC. Translation: CASSLEGIPYNEQFF.

This sequence joins TRBV11-3 and TRBJ1-1; D possibly corresponds to TRBD1 (6 bases). The CDR3 contains 14 residues. Germline assignment: CDR1 SGHNT and CDR2 YENEEA. V dropped 6 bases and J dropped 4 bases, with 15 bases sitting between them. The CDR3, as DNA: TGTGCCAGCAGTCGTCTTGGGGGCGGCACTGAAGCTTTCTTT. Translating it yields CASSRLGGGTEAFF.

The chain couples TRBV29-1 to TRBJ1-5; maybe TRBD1 (5 bases). The CDR3 runs 13 residues. From germline, CDR1 is SQVTM and CDR2 ANQGSEA. Trimming left V 4 bases short and J 3 bases short, with 10 bases between. The CDR3 region is CSVVWGLNQPQHF. The CDR3 DNA is TGCAGCGTTGTCTGGGGCCTCAATCAGCCCCAGCATTTT.